The 9 T cell receptor beta chains listed next were all sequenced from one sample in a study of cytomegalovirus exposure and HLA in healthy donors. Vbeta (60) and Jbeta (13) primers were used in the PCR. Profiling relied on immunoSEQ multiplex PCR, and the TCRdb table lists in-frame clones only, not all of them. Of roughly 160,000 clones in the sample, 75% to 85% were seen once. The specimen sequenced was PBMCs. The receptors shown here come from a man aged 50-60 years in good health and CMV-seropositive.

J is TRBJ2-5 and V is TRBV19, with 11 bases identical to TRBD2. Germline CDR1 LNHDA, CDR2 SQIVND (reference sequence). This CDR3 has 16 residues. The J segment lost 4 bases and the V segment lost 3 bases, leaving 7 bases of the junction unmatched. Written as DNA, the CDR3 is TGTGCCAGTAGTATCGTGACTAGCGGGAATCGAGAGACCCAGTACTTC. The encoded protein is CASSIVTSGNRETQYF.

The V and J genes are TRBV2 and TRBJ2-7; 7 bases line up with TRBD1. The length of the CDR3 is 16 residues. CDR1 is SNHLY and CDR2 is FYNNEI in the germline V gene. Germline trimming cut 11 bases from V and 3 bases from J; bases unmatched to any gene: 19. The CDR3: CAGRQGPGEGDYEQYF. CDR3 nucleotides: TGTGCCGGAAGACAGGGTCCGGGTGAGGGGGACTACGAGCAGTACTTC.

The rearrangement uses TRBV7-2 and TRBJ2-1; D unresolved. Germline CDR1 and CDR2: SGHTA and FQGNSA. CDR3 length equals 11 residues. The V and J ends lost 2 bases and 8 bases respectively, with 4 bases between them. The CDR3 is CASSLYYEQFF. The CDR3 DNA sequence: TGTGCCAGCAGCTTATATTATGAGCAGTTCTTC. Full variable domain (outside the CDR3, taken from reference TRBV7-2 and TRBJ2-1): GAGVSQSPSNKVTEKGKDVELRCDPISGHTALYWYRQSLGQGLEFLIYFQGNSAPDKSGLPSDRFSAERTGGSVSTLTIQRTQQEDSAVYLCASSLYYEQFFGPGTRLTVL.

This clone was observed a few times. The chain couples TRBV7-2 to TRBJ1-3, with TRBD1 matching over 7 bases. Germline lookup yields CDR1 SGHTA and CDR2 FQGNSA. V shed 1 base and J 3 bases; nucleotides not matched to a gene: 6. The CDR3 consists of 16 residues. The CDR3 reads CASSLVSGGSGNTIYF. The DNA of the CDR3 is TGTGCCAGCAGCTTAGTGTCAGGGGGAAGTGGAAACACCATATATTTT.

V and J are TRBV15 and TRBJ2-7; 9 positions match TRBD2. Germline V gene data show CDR1 as LNHNV and CDR2 as YYDKDF (reference sequence). V shed 3 bases, J shed 3 bases, and the junction held 15 bases outside the gene matches. The CDR3 has 18 amino acids. CDR3 in amino acids: CATSRDVAASGMFYEQYF. CDR3 bases: TGTGCCACCAGCAGGGACGTTGCGGCTAGCGGGATGTTCTACGAGCAGTACTTC.

This clone has just one count. The genes are TRBV6-1 and TRBJ1-6; D possibly corresponds to TRBD1 (5 bases). The CDR3 covers 16 residues. CDR1 and CDR2 from the germline V gene are MNHNS and SASEGT. Between the trimmed V and J ends, which lost 2 bases and 10 bases, there was a span of 18 bases. Written as DNA, the CDR3 is TGTGCCAGCAGTGAATTGGGACCTTTGGGAGGATCACCCCTCCACTTT. Translation: CASSELGPLGGSPLHF.

The chain is built from TRBV7-2 and TRBJ2-7; the D gene is possibly TRBD2 (5 bases). In germline, CDR1 is SGHTA, CDR2 FQGNSA. This CDR3 has 14 residues. The ends were cut back, 1 base at V and 6 bases at J, with 13 bases in the middle. The CDR3 nucleotides read TGTGCCAGCAGCTTAGACCGGGGTTGGAGCGAGCAGTACTTC. This translates into CASSLDRGWSEQYF.

The V gene is TRBV7-9, the J gene TRBJ2-3, with D possibly being TRBD2 (7 bases). The V gene's germline CDR1 is SEHNR and CDR2 FQNEAQ (reference sequence). This CDR3 has 15 amino acids. Between the trimmed V and J ends, which lost 2 bases and 5 bases, there was a span of 14 bases. CDR3 amino acids: CASSLRGGHEDTQYF. CDR3 nucleotide sequence: TGTGCCAGCAGCTTAAGGGGGGGCCATGAAGATACGCAGTATTTT.

The rearrangement uses TRBV15 and TRBJ2-7, with 9 nucleotides matching TRBD1. Trimming at V came to 0 bases and at J to 12 bases, leaving 9 bases not matched to a gene. Germline V gene data show CDR1 as LNHNV and CDR2 as YYDKDF (reference sequence). This CDR3 comprises 14 residues. CDR3 protein: CATSRDRRDRAPYF. The CDR3 nucleotides are TGTGCCACCAGCAGAGATCGCCGGGACAGGGCTCCGTACTTC.